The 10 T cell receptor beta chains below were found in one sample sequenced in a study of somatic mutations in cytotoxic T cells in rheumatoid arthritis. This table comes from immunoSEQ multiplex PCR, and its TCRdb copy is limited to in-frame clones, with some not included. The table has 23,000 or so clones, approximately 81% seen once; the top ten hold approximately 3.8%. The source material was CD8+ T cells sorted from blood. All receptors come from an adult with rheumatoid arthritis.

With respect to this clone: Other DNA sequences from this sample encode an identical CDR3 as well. CDR3 nucleotides: TGCGCCAGCAGCCAAGATTTCCCCGGATCCTACGAGCAGTACTTC. Translation gives CASSQDFPGSYEQYF. The V gene is TRBV4-1, the J gene TRBJ2-7; D unclear. Per germline, CDR1 MGHRA and CDR2 YSYEKL. The CDR3 contains 15 residues. The V end was cut by 0 bases, the J end by 1 base, with 10 bases between.

CDR3 nucleotide sequence: TGCAGCGTTGAGTTCCTCGGTGGTGAGCAGTTCTTC. It codes for CSVEFLGGEQFF. V is TRBV29-1 and J is TRBJ2-1, with D unresolved. Germline CDR1 SQVTM, CDR2 ANQGSEA. Trimming stripped 3 bases from V and 9 bases from J, with 12 bases between. This CDR3 comprises 12 residues.

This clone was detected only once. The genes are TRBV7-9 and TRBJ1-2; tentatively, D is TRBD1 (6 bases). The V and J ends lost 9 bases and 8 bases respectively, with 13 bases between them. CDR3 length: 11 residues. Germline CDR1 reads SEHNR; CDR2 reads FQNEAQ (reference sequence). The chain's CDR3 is CASTTGFGYTF. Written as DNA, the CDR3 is TGTGCCAGTACAACAGGGTTCGGCTACACCTTC.

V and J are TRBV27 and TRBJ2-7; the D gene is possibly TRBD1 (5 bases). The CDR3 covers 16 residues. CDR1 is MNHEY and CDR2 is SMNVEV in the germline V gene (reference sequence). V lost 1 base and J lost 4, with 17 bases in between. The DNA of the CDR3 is TGTGCCAGCAGTTTATTCCTGGGGCAGTTGGGGTACGAGCAGTACTTC. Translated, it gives CASSLFLGQLGYEQYF.

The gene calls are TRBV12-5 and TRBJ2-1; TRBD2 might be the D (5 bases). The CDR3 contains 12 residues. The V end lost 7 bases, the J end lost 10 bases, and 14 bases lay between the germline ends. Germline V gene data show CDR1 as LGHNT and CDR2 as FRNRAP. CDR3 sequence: CASDHESGEQFF. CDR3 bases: TGTGCTAGTGACCATGAATCGGGAGAGCAGTTCTTC.

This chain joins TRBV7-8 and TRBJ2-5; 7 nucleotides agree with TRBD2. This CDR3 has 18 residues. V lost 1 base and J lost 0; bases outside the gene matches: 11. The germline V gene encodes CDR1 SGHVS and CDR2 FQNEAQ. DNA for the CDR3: TGTGCCAGCAGCTTAGTGGTCCTAGCGGAGATGTACCAAGAGACCCAGTACTTC. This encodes CASSLVVLAEMYQETQYF.

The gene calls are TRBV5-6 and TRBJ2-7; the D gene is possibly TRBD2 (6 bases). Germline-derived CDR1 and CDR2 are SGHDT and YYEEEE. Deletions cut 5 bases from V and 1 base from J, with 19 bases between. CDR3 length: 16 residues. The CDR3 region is CASSLSRDSRSYEQYF. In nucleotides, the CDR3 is TGTGCCAGCAGTTTGAGCCGGGACTCAAGATCCTACGAGCAGTACTTC. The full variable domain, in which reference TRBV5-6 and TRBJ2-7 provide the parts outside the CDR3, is DAGVTQSPTHLIKTRGQQVTLRCSPKSGHDTVSWYQQALGQGPQFIFQYYEEEERQRGNFPDRFSGHQFPNYSSELNVNALLLGDSALYLCASSLSRDSRSYEQYFGPGTRLTVT.

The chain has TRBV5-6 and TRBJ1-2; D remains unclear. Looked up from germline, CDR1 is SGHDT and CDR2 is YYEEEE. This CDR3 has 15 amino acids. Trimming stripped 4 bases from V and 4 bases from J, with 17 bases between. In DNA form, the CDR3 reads TGTGCCAGCAGCGGTCAGGACCTGTCCGTCTATGGCTACACCTTC. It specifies CASSGQDLSVYGYTF.

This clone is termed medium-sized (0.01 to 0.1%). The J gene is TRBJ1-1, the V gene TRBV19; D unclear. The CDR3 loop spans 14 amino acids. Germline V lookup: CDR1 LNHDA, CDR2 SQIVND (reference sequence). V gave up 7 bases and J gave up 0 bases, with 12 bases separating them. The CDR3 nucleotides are TGTGCCAGTAAGTCGGAGAGGATGAACACTGAAGCTTTCTTT. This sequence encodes CASKSERMNTEAFF.

The CDR3 region has the DNA TGTGCCAGCAGTCGGGGGCAAGGTTCCGCAGATACGCAGTATTTT. Amino acid sequence: CASSRGQGSADTQYF. The gene calls are TRBV6-5 and TRBJ2-3; perhaps D is TRBD1 or TRBD2 (6 bases each). The CDR3 has 15 amino acids. V gave up 5 bases and J gave up 4 bases, with 16 bases separating them. Germline-derived CDR1 and CDR2 are MNHEY and SVGAGI.